This T cell receptor beta chain was recovered during a study of T cell responses to AZD1222 COVID-19 vaccine. Trimming removed 2 bases from V and 1 base from J, with 8 bases in between. CDR1 and CDR2 (germline): SGHTA, FQGTGA. The CDR3 extends over 14 amino acids. Sequencing used immunoSEQ multiplex PCR; TCRdb keeps in-frame clones, though not all of them. Here the sample spans about 85,000 clones, roughly 90% being singletons. The TCR was taken from an adult who received the AZD1222 COVID-19 vaccine. The V gene is TRBV7-3, the J gene TRBJ2-5, with a possible D match to TRBD2 (6 bases). This sample comprised peripheral blood, obtained 28 days after the second AZD1222 dose. The CDR3 DNA follows: TGTGCCAGCAGCTTATTGGGGGGCCAAGAGACCCAGTACTTC. Translated, it gives CASSLLGGQETQYF.